This is a list of T cell receptor beta chains from one sample in a study of blood T cell repertoires in COVID-19. TCRdb's copy holds only in-frame clones and misses some; the assay was immunoSEQ multiplex PCR. The data show approximately 97,000 clones, with approximately 89% seen just once and roughly 21% held by the top ten. The specimen sequenced was peripheral blood. Receptors were obtained from a human donor in a cohort sampled during active COVID-19. Each CDR3 is given with its conserved first and last residue. The order of the fields is V gene, J gene, clone size, D gene, CDR3 protein, CDR3 DNA. The D gene is left open where the match is weak. Expanded clones are given a class, and other clones once, few, many or no size at all.

>TRBV5-8|TRBJ1-5|once|-
CASSLAPRKLRDQPQHF
TGTGCCAGCAGCTTGGCTCCCAGGAAATTGCGAGATCAGCCCCAGCATTTT
>TRBV7-8|TRBJ1-2|-|-
CASTFREENYGYTF
TGTGCCAGCACCTTTCGAGAGGAAAACTATGGCTACACCTTC
>TRBV9|TRBJ2-6|-|TRBD2
CASSLGTSGRDVLTF
TGTGCCAGCAGCCTCGGGACTAGCGGGAGAGACGTCCTGACTTTC
>TRBV7-8|TRBJ2-7|few|TRBD2
CASSGGVNPSYEQYF
TGTGCCAGCAGCGGGGGGGTTAATCCCTCCTACGAGCAGTACTTC
>TRBV19|TRBJ2-7|-|TRBD1
CASSIVAGQGSGEQYF
TGTGCCAGTAGTATAGTCGCGGGACAGGGGAGCGGCGAGCAGTACTTC
>TRBV5-5|TRBJ2-7|-|TRBD1
CASRKQGQTPMVLEQYF
TGTGCCAGCAGGAAACAGGGGCAGACGCCGATGGTGCTCGAGCAGTACTTC
>TRBV5-8|TRBJ2-4|-|TRBD1
CASSLEGGQNIQYF
TGTGCCAGCAGCTTGGAAGGGGGCCAAAACATTCAGTACTTC
>TRBV4-3|TRBJ1-1|-|TRBD1
CASSQDRGTSTEAFF
TGCGCCAGCAGCCAGGACAGGGGTACGAGCACTGAAGCTTTCTTT
>TRBV4-1|TRBJ2-3|-|-
CASSLIGGPREAQYF
TGCGCCAGCTCCCTGATAGGAGGACCCCGTGAGGCGCAGTATTTT
>TRBV28|TRBJ2-1|-|TRBD2
CASSLLGRVPYNEQFF
TGTGCCAGCAGTCTTCTCGGGAGGGTACCCTACAATGAGCAGTTCTTC
>TRBV27|TRBJ2-1|-|TRBD2
CASSLRLAYSYNEQFF
TGTGCCAGCAGTTTACGACTAGCGTACTCCTACAATGAGCAGTTCTTC
>TRBV6-2/TRBV6-3|TRBJ2-7|-|-
CASSYSEIAYEQYF
TGTGCCAGCAGTTACAGCGAGATTGCCTACGAGCAGTACTTC
>TRBV19|TRBJ2-2|-|TRBD2
CASSSPGLAALGELFF
TGTGCCAGTAGTTCACCGGGACTAGCGGCTCTCGGGGAGCTGTTTTTT
>TRBV7-2|TRBJ2-2|-|TRBD1
CASSLDGDSTNTGELFF
TGTGCCAGCAGCTTAGACGGGGACAGTACGAACACCGGGGAGCTGTTTTTT
>TRBV6-5|TRBJ2-3|-|-
CASRTPGDATDTQYF
TGTGCCAGCAGGACCCCGGGAGACGCGACAGATACGCAGTATTTT
>TRBV4-3|TRBJ1-2|-|-
CASSRFLEDYGYTF
TGCGCCAGCAGCCGGTTCCTCGAGGACTATGGCTACACCTTC
>TRBV11-2|TRBJ2-7|-|TRBD2
CASSLGLAGTLSYEQYF
TGTGCCAGCAGCTTAGGACTAGCGGGAACCCTCTCCTACGAGCAGTACTTC
>TRBV9|TRBJ1-2|-|TRBD1
CASSVTTGVDYTF
TGTGCCAGCAGCGTGACGACAGGGGTAGACTACACCTTC
>TRBV19|TRBJ2-1|few|TRBD1
CASSNGQGKGSYNEQFF
TGTGCCAGTAGCAACGGACAGGGCAAGGGGTCCTACAATGAGCAGTTCTTC
>TRBV19|TRBJ2-2|-|TRBD2
CASNGSGRSNGELFF
TGTGCCAGTAACGGTAGCGGGAGGTCCAACGGGGAGCTGTTTTTT
>TRBV19|TRBJ2-2|few|TRBD1
CASRSAGGTGELFF
TGTGCCAGTAGATCGGCAGGGGGCACCGGGGAGCTGTTTTTT
>TRBV29-1|TRBJ2-7|-|TRBD2
CSVERMTSGYYEQYF
TGCAGCGTGGAGAGAATGACTAGCGGATACTACGAGCAGTACTTC
>TRBV28|TRBJ2-7|-|TRBD2
CASSLVAGGPYSYEQYF
TGTGCCAGCAGTTTAGTGGCGGGAGGCCCCTACTCCTACGAGCAGTACTTC
>TRBV5-6|TRBJ2-2|-|-
CASSLGGTNTGELFF
TGTGCCAGCAGCTTGGGAGGGACGAACACCGGGGAGCTGTTTTTT
>TRBV29-1|TRBJ2-2|-|-
CSVSIIDIGAGELFF
TGCAGCGTTTCCATTATCGACATTGGTGCCGGGGAGCTGTTTTTT
>TRBV5-1|TRBJ2-3|-|TRBD1
CASSLETGGTDTQYF
TGCGCCAGCAGCTTGGAGACAGGGGGCACAGATACGCAGTATTTT
>TRBV19|TRBJ2-7|-|TRBD2
CASSPRLAEHSYEQYF
TGTGCCAGTAGTCCGAGACTAGCGGAACACTCCTACGAGCAGTACTTC
>TRBV11-3|TRBJ1-5|-|-
CASSLEGGHEGHSNQPQHF
TGTGCCAGCAGCTTAGAGGGAGGACACGAAGGCCATAGCAATCAGCCCCAGCATTTT
>TRBV3-1/TRBV3-2|TRBJ2-2|-|TRBD2
CASRGLAGVTDTGELFF
TGTGCCAGCAGGGGACTAGCGGGAGTCACGGACACCGGGGAGCTGTTTTTT
>TRBV19|TRBJ1-2|-|-
CASRAGGRTF
TGTGCCAGCAGGGCGGGGGGCCGCACCTTC
>TRBV10-2|TRBJ2-1|-|-
CASSDRLSSYNEQFF
TGCGCCAGCAGTGACAGGCTAAGCTCCTACAATGAGCAGTTCTTC
>TRBV25-1|TRBJ1-6|-|TRBD1
CASRTGFNSPLHF
TGTGCCAGCCGGACAGGGTTTAATTCACCCCTCCACTTT
>TRBV2|TRBJ2-7|-|TRBD2
CASKREGREQYF
TGTGCCAGCAAGCGGGAGGGCCGTGAGCAGTACTTC
>TRBV15|TRBJ1-5|-|TRBD1
CATSRDKGANQPQHF
TGTGCCACCAGCAGAGATAAGGGGGCTAATCAGCCCCAGCATTTT
>TRBV2|TRBJ2-3|-|TRBD2
CASSVTSGMADTQYF
TGTGCCAGCAGTGTTACTAGCGGGATGGCAGATACGCAGTATTTT
>TRBV28|TRBJ1-2|-|-
CASSSPQGSRGGYTF
TGTGCCAGCAGCTCCCCCCAAGGATCCCGAGGGGGCTACACCTTC
>TRBV28|TRBJ1-1|-|-
CASNDRTNTEAFF
TGTGCCAGCAATGACAGGACGAACACTGAAGCTTTCTTT
>TRBV10-3|TRBJ1-1|-|-
CAISESWGAEAFF
TGTGCCATCAGTGAGTCGTGGGGCGCTGAAGCTTTCTTT
>TRBV28|TRBJ2-1|-|TRBD2
CASSLSASGRAWNEQFF
TGTGCCAGCAGTTTATCGGCTAGCGGGAGGGCCTGGAATGAGCAGTTCTTC
>TRBV7-2|TRBJ1-5|once|-
CASSLSVGQPQHF
TGTGCCAGCAGCTTGAGCGTCGGTCAGCCCCAGCATTTT
>TRBV10-3|TRBJ1-5|-|TRBD1
CAISVGDREGQPQHF
TGTGCCATCAGTGTAGGGGACAGGGAAGGTCAGCCCCAGCATTTT
>TRBV19|TRBJ1-1|-|TRBD1
CASSSILQGDHTEAFF
TGTGCCAGTAGTTCAATTCTTCAGGGGGACCATACTGAAGCTTTCTTT
>TRBV10-3|TRBJ2-1|-|TRBD2
CAINFGTRDNEQFF
TGTGCCATCAACTTCGGGACTAGAGACAATGAGCAGTTCTTC
>TRBV6-6|TRBJ1-1|-|-
CASSSSRGNTEAFF
TGTGCCAGCAGTTCCTCCCGGGGGAACACTGAAGCTTTCTTT
>TRBV10-3|TRBJ2-5|once|TRBD2
CAIKGSEAGGLETQYF
TGTGCCATCAAGGGGTCGGAAGCGGGAGGTCTGGAGACCCAGTACTTC
>TRBV28|TRBJ2-7|-|TRBD2
CASSSWGSGRNRYEQYF
TGTGCCAGCAGTTCCTGGGGTAGCGGGAGGAACCGTTACGAGCAGTACTTC
>TRBV5-1|TRBJ1-5|-|TRBD1
CASSLGGQGNQPQHF
TGCGCCAGCAGCTTGGGGGGACAGGGAAATCAGCCCCAGCATTTT
>TRBV3-1/TRBV3-2|TRBJ2-7|-|-
CASSLTGLGEQYF
TGTGCCAGCAGCCTAACAGGGCTCGGCGAGCAGTACTTC
>TRBV7-3|TRBJ2-3|-|-
CASSFSPDRSTDTQYF
TGTGCCAGCAGCTTCTCACCGGACAGAAGCACAGATACGCAGTATTTT
>TRBV2|TRBJ2-6|-|-
CASTTGFANVLTF
TGTGCCAGCACTACAGGGTTCGCCAACGTCCTGACTTTC
>TRBV5-1|TRBJ2-2|-|-
CASSLDGDTGELFF
TGCGCCAGCAGCTTGGACGGAGACACCGGGGAGCTGTTTTTT
>TRBV6-5|TRBJ2-7|-|TRBD1
CAGARQGAGEQYF
TGTGCCGGTGCCAGACAGGGGGCAGGGGAGCAGTACTTC
>TRBV7-3|TRBJ1-3|-|-
CASSSGGPSSGNTIYF
TGTGCCAGCAGCTCCGGTGGCCCTAGCTCTGGAAACACCATATATTTT
>TRBV10-3|TRBJ2-7|once|-
CAISESQGQYF
TGTGCCATCAGTGAGTCGCAGGGCCAGTACTTC
>TRBV29-1|TRBJ1-1|once|-
CSVDKGVDTEAFF
TGCAGCGTTGATAAAGGGGTGGACACTGAAGCTTTCTTT
>TRBV5-1|TRBJ2-3|-|TRBD2
CASSPSGRADTQYF
TGCGCCAGCAGCCCTAGCGGGAGAGCAGATACGCAGTATTTT
>TRBV5-6|TRBJ2-7|-|-
CASSLGDWGRGSEQYF
TGTGCCAGCAGCTTGGGTGATTGGGGCAGGGGTTCCGAGCAGTACTTC
>TRBV7-9|TRBJ1-2|-|-
CASSLDLGYGYTF
TGTGCCAGCAGCTTAGATCTCGGCTATGGCTACACCTTC
>TRBV7-9|TRBJ2-1|-|-
CASSSQLTSYNEQFF
TGTGCCAGCAGCTCCCAACTAACTAGTTACAATGAGCAGTTCTTC
>TRBV7-3|TRBJ1-3|-|TRBD1
CASSTGTGAGNTIYF
TGTGCCAGCAGCACCGGGACAGGGGCTGGAAACACCATATATTTT